A selection of T cell receptor beta chains follows, all from one sample in a study of post-analysis software for immune sequencing data. TCRdb ran MiXCR on the PCR reads and lists one entry per CDR3 protein. This sample carries hundreds of thousands of distinct CDR3 sequences, roughly 30% of them seen once, and the ten largest clones take roughly 0.54%. Material for sequencing was blood. The receptor source for this set is a girl between 10 and 17 years old with multiple sclerosis. Both conserved end residues are part of each CDR3. The order of the fields is V gene, D gene, CDR3 protein. The D gene is left open where the match is weak.

>TRBV29-1|-
CSVATGGAVGNQPQHF
>TRBV29-1|-
CSVSDRNQETQYF
>TRBV4-2|TRBD2
CASSQESGGSTDTQYF
>TRBV24-1|-
CATAEAQETQYF
>TRBV10-3|-
CAISEEGIEGYTF
>TRBV5-1|TRBD1
CASSPQGALGYEQYF
>TRBV9|TRBD1
CASSGTGQVKNIQYF
>TRBV5-1|-
CASSLTGPEETQYF
>TRBV4-3|TRBD2
CASSHVAGGPNEQFF
>TRBV20-1|TRBD2
CSARDLAGPSYEQYF
>TRBV5-1|-
CASTPGGKNYGYTF
>TRBV7-9|-
CASSFYPPEGRNEQYF
>TRBV6-6|-
CASVEEPYSNQPQHF
>TRBV7-2|-
CASSLGGGKGATQRGYTF
>TRBV28|TRBD2
CANSPREVPYNEQFF
>TRBV2|-
CASSENAGGRTYNEQFF
>TRBV10-3|TRBD2
CAISAGLAQTDTQYF
>TRBV29-1|TRBD1
CSGGTGTGYTF
>TRBV15|-
CATSRDGRGTDTQYF
>TRBV7-2|-
CASSLALGVNQPQHF
>TRBV20-1|-
CSARAREPYEQYF
>TRBV10-3|TRBD1
CAARGQGPRNTEAFF
>TRBV4-3|TRBD2
CASSQALAGTYEQYF
>TRBV29-1|TRBD1
CSVTLGQASHYGYTF
>TRBV5-1|TRBD2
CASSLSSGGTTDTQYF
>TRBV7-2|-
CTSSLSPGGANVLTF
>TRBV5-4|-
CASSDFPENYNEQFF
>TRBV29-1|-
CSVKQGQETQYF
>TRBV15|TRBD2
CATRTSGSNEQFF
>TRBV27|-
CASSLSKVNTGELFF
>TRBV10-3|-
CAIRGAQEEQYF
>TRBV15|-
CATSKGRGITDTQSF
>TRBV6-5|-
CASRSAVSTDTQYF
>TRBV4-3|TRBD2
CASTPTTGLAGSEQYF
>TRBV7-2|-
CASSLTAQMGEQFF
>TRBV28|-
CASSSRQGAYGYTF
>TRBV25-1|TRBD1
CASRAQGSYEQYF
>TRBV4-1|-
CASSQYDGIQETQYF
>TRBV20-1|TRBD2
CSARDGPPATSGRGFEQYF
>TRBV29-1|-
CSVTQGGGREKLFF